These 28 T cell receptor beta chains were sequenced from one sample in a study of T cell clonality in common variable immunodeficiency. Only in-frame clones appear in the TCRdb table, and some are missing; sequencing was by immunoSEQ multiplex PCR. The record shows about 31,000 clones for this sample, with no singletons present. Sequencing was done on a sample of peripheral blood mononuclear cells. The receptors stem from a person between 18 and 69 years old in good health.

This clone was counted ten times or more. The read falls 3 residues short of the CDR3 end, and the missing part is taken from the germline J gene. The V and J genes are TRBV4-2 and TRBJ2-7; TRBD2 matches at 9 bases. This CDR3 spans 16 amino acids. Losses at the gene ends were 2 bases for V and 0 bases for J; bases not matched to a gene: 5. Per germline, CDR1 LGHNA and CDR2 YNFKEQ. CDR3 residues: CASSQQASGNSYEQYF. The CDR3 bases that were read are TGTGCCAGCAGCCAACAAGCTAGCGGGAACTCCTACGAG.

This clone was counted ten times or more. Read coverage stops 3 residues before the CDR3 terminus; the germline J gene supplies the remainder. This sequence joins TRBV6-1 and TRBJ2-4; D is undetermined. The V gene's germline CDR1 is MNHNS and CDR2 SASEGT. Trimming removed 2 bases at V and 1 base at J, with 9 bases between. The CDR3 is 15 amino acids. The sequenced CDR3 bases are TGTGCCAGCAGTGAATATAAATTGGCCAAAAACATT. Its translation is CASSEYKLAKNI. The full CDR3 sequence reads CASSEYKLAKNIQYF.

As concerns this clone: The read terminates 3 residues ahead of where the CDR3 ends, so the germline J gene completes it. The chain carries TRBV30 and TRBJ1-1, with TRBD1 identical over 7 bases. The CDR3 spans 14 residues. Germline assignment: CDR1 GTSNPN and CDR2 SVGIG (reference sequence). The CDR3 region is CAWSSGGLSYEAFF. Partial CDR3 DNA: TGTGCCTGGAGTTCAGGGGGTCTCTCCTACGAG. Based on the CDR3 plus reference TRBV30 and TRBJ1-1, the full variable domain is SQTIHQWPATLVQPVGSPLSLECTVEGTSNPNLYWYRQAAGRGLQLLFYSVGIGQISSEVPQNLSASRPQDRQFILSSKKLLLSDSGFYLCAWSSGGLSYEAFFGQGTRLTVV.

This clone was found many times. The read falls 3 residues short of the CDR3 end, and the missing part is taken from the germline J gene. The chain is built from TRBV20-1 and TRBJ2-5; 7 nucleotides match TRBD1. Germline CDR1 and CDR2: DFQATT and SNEGSKA (reference sequence). CDR3 length equals 13 residues. Unmatched junction bases numbered 6, after V lost 6 bases and J lost 2 bases. CDR3 region: CSAVRGLQETQYF. Incomplete CDR3 DNA: TGCAGTGCAGTTAGGGGGCTTCAAGAGACC.

This clone was picked up many times. From the germline J gene comes the end of the CDR3, since the read stops 3 residues before it. The chain links TRBV4-1 to TRBJ2-3, with D hard to call. The CDR3 has 11 amino acids. Trimming removed 2 bases from V and 5 bases from J, with 2 bases in between. Germline V gene data show CDR1 as MGHRA and CDR2 as YSYEKL. The sequenced part of the CDR3 DNA is TGCGCCAGCAGCCAACAAGATACG. This gives the protein CASSQQDT. The CDR3, in full, reads CASSQQDTQYF.

This clone occurred many times. The read stops 3 residues short of the end of the CDR3; the missing end is completed from the germline J gene. The gene calls are TRBV15 and TRBJ2-3, with 9 bases identical to TRBD2. The CDR3 is 17 residues long. V lost 3 bases to trimming and J lost 1 base; unmatched junction nucleotides: 8. Germline loops: CDR1 LNHNV, CDR2 YYDKDF (reference sequence). The CDR3 protein is CATSSRRASGGTDTQYF. CDR3 bases read: TGTGCCACCAGCAGCCGCAGGGCTAGCGGGGGCACAGATACG.

This clone was seen repeatedly, ten times or more. Sequencing ends 3 residues short of the CDR3 end; the germline J gene provides the rest. The chain uses TRBV4-1 and TRBJ1-5; 9 nucleotides match TRBD1. V lost 0 bases to trimming and J lost 4 bases; unmatched junction nucleotides: 7. Germline V gives CDR1 MGHRA, CDR2 YSYEKL. The CDR3 is 17 amino acids. The CDR3 is CASSQDGTTGGNQPQHF. Partial CDR3 DNA: TGCGCCAGCAGCCAAGATGGGACGACAGGGGGTAATCAGCCC.

This clone was detected ten times or more. Sequencing ends 3 residues short of the CDR3 end; the germline J gene provides the rest. The chain combines TRBV6-2 or TRBV6-3 with TRBJ1-1; D is uncertain. The CDR3 sequence is 12 residues long. Germline assignment: CDR1 MNHEY and CDR2 SVGEGT. Trimming left V 8 bases short and J 3 bases short, with 10 bases between. This chain's CDR3 is CASAPGDTEAFF. Incomplete CDR3 DNA: TGTGCCAGCGCCCCCGGGGACACTGAA.

This clone was recorded many times. The read ends 3 residues before the CDR3 terminus; that terminus is restored from the germline J gene. The rearrangement joins TRBV29-1 to TRBJ2-1; possibly TRBD1 for D (6 bases). CDR1 SQVTM and CDR2 ANQGSEA come from the germline V gene. Trimming pared 6 bases from V and 4 bases from J, leaving 25 bases between. CDR3 length: 17 amino acids. The sequenced part of the CDR3 DNA is TGCAGCGTCAACAGGGCGACATCCCGTCCGGCTTACAATGAG. This sequence encodes CSVNRATSRPAYNE. Given in full, the CDR3 is CSVNRATSRPAYNEQFF.

The sample holds many counts of this clone. The missing CDR3 end, 3 residues past where the read stops, is filled in from the germline J gene. The V gene is TRBV7-9, the J gene TRBJ2-5; D not certain. The CDR3 is 11 residues long. Trimming removed 3 bases at V and 6 bases at J, with 5 bases between. Germline CDR1 and CDR2: SEHNR and FQNEAQ (reference sequence). The CDR3 bases that were read are TGTGCCAGCAGCTTGGGCCAGACC. Its protein is CASSLGQT. The CDR3 reads in full as CASSLGQTQYF.

This clone was recorded many times. The read comes to an end 3 residues before the CDR3 does, leaving the germline J gene to fill in the end. The rearrangement links TRBV19 to TRBJ1-1; 11 bases align to TRBD1. This CDR3 region has 13 residues. Germline assignment: CDR1 LNHDA and CDR2 SQIVND (reference sequence). The CDR3 region is CASSIGQGAQAFF. The DNA read from the CDR3 is TGTGCCAGTAGTATTGGACAGGGGGCGCAA.

This clone was counted ten times or more. Coverage ceases 3 residues before the CDR3 finishes, and the germline J gene fills in the end. This chain uses TRBV2 with TRBJ2-7; D gene uncertain. Trimming removed 5 bases from V and 4 bases from J, with 9 bases in between. This CDR3 contains 12 residues. Germline CDR1 and CDR2: SNHLY and FYNNEI. Incomplete CDR3 DNA: TGTGCCAGCAGTCCGACAATTTACGAG. This sequence encodes CASSPTIYE. The full CDR3 protein is CASSPTIYEQYF.

This clone was seen many times. The read terminates 3 residues before the CDR3 end, so the remaining end is supplied by the germline J gene. V usage is TRBV3-1 (or the pseudogene TRBV3-2) and J usage is TRBJ2-7; 8 bases are a match to TRBD2. The germline gives CDR1 LGHDT, CDR2 YNNKEL (reference sequence). V was clipped by 4 bases and J by 2 bases; unmatched bases: 4. This CDR3 has 14 residues. Partial CDR3 DNA: TGTGCCAGCAGCCTAAATAGCGGGACCTACGAG. This sequence encodes CASSLNSGTYE. The full CDR3 reads CASSLNSGTYEQYF.

Turning to this clone: A much larger clonotype is one base distant, so this may be a read error. The read stops 3 residues short of the end of the CDR3; the missing end is completed from the germline J gene. Other DNA variants within this sample encode the same CDR3. The chain is built from TRBV6-4 and TRBJ1-2; tentatively, D is TRBD1 (5 bases). The CDR3 loop spans 14 amino acids. Per germline, CDR1 MRHNA and CDR2 SNTAGT. The CDR3 spells CASSPFSDSYGYTF. The CDR3 bases that were read are TGTGCCAGCAGCCCTTTTTCCGACAGCTATGGA.

In its sample, this clone was seen many times. The CDR3 is cut off 3 residues early in the read; its end comes from the germline J gene. V usage is TRBV5-1 and J usage is TRBJ2-7, with 8 bases that match TRBD1. The CDR3 is 14 amino acids. V dropped 0 bases and J dropped 3; count of bases not matched to a gene: 2. The germline gives CDR1 SGHRS, CDR2 YFSETQ. The CDR3 DNA, read in part, is TGCGCCAGCAGCTTGGGCACAGGGGGCTACGAG. Protein sequence: CASSLGTGGYE. The complete CDR3 protein is CASSLGTGGYEQYF.

At least ten counts were recorded for this clone. The read ends 3 residues before the CDR3 terminus; that terminus is restored from the germline J gene. This chain links TRBV19 with TRBJ2-3; the match to TRBD1 covers 10 bases. Germline assignment: CDR1 LNHDA and CDR2 SQIVND (reference sequence). The length of the CDR3 is 14 residues. After removal of 4 bases from V and 3 bases from J, the junction contained 1 base not matched to a gene. CDR3 DNA (partial): TGTGCCAGTAGTAAGGGACAGGGGACAGATACG. As protein: CASSKGQGTDT. From start to end, the CDR3 is CASSKGQGTDTQYF.

As regards this clone: The read is 3 residues too short to cover the CDR3 end, so that end is filled in from the germline J gene. Different DNA sequences within this sample yield the same CDR3. The chain recombines TRBV6-4 with TRBJ1-5; 8 bases match TRBD1. In germline, CDR1 is MRHNA, CDR2 SNTAGT. CDR3 length equals 16 residues. The J segment lost 0 bases and the V segment lost 8 bases, leaving 9 bases of the junction unmatched. The CDR3 loop is CASRRRTGNSNQPQHF. The DNA read from the CDR3 is TGTGCCAGCCGACGCCGGACAGGGAATAGCAATCAGCCC.

This clone occurred many times. Coverage ceases 3 residues before the CDR3 finishes, and the germline J gene fills in the end. The chain uses TRBV5-5 and TRBJ1-5; 10 bases line up with TRBD1. CDR1 is SGHKS, CDR2 YYEKEE, per germline (reference sequence). The CDR3 contains 12 residues. V dropped 7 bases and J dropped 7; count of bases not matched to a gene: 2. The covered CDR3 bases are TGTGCCAGCGGACAGGGGGACCAGCCC. Translating it yields CASGQGDQP. The CDR3 in its entirety is CASGQGDQPQHF.

This clone was counted a few times. The CDR3 is cut off 3 residues early in the read; its end comes from the germline J gene. The chain carries TRBV7-2 and TRBJ2-7, with TRBD2 matching 14 bases. Germline CDR1 and CDR2: SGHTA and FQGNSA. The CDR3 extends over 17 amino acids. The covered CDR3 bases are TGTGCAAGTCGCTTAGCGCCGGGACTAGCGGGAGCCTACGAG. This codes for CASRLAPGLAGAYE. The full CDR3 is CASRLAPGLAGAYEQYF.

This clone was found many times. The read terminates 3 residues before the CDR3 end, so the remaining end is supplied by the germline J gene. The chain recombines TRBV5-1 with TRBJ2-1; 8 bases map to TRBD2. The trim removed 0 bases at V and 6 bases at J, leaving 8 bases unmatched. The CDR3 extends over 16 amino acids. Per germline, CDR1 SGHRS and CDR2 YFSETQ. CDR3 in amino acids: CASSLAPFGGVNEQFF. The part of the CDR3 DNA that was read is TGCGCCAGCAGCTTGGCCCCTTTCGGGGGGGTCAATGAG.

This clone was seen at least ten times. The missing CDR3 end, 3 residues past where the read stops, is filled in from the germline J gene. This chain connects TRBV20-1 to TRBJ2-3; D is ambiguous. This CDR3 comprises 13 residues. Germline lookup yields CDR1 DFQATT and CDR2 SNEGSKA (reference sequence). The DNA read from the CDR3 is TGCAGTGCCCCCCCCGGGTATTCTGAGACG. Its translation: CSAPPGYSET. The complete CDR3 sequence is CSAPPGYSETQYF.

Concerning this clone itself: This may be a read error: a much more frequent sequence differs by one nucleotide. The read falls 3 residues short of the CDR3 end, and the missing part is taken from the germline J gene. The chain employs TRBV2 and TRBJ2-3; 9 bases match TRBD1. The germline V gene has CDR1 SNHLY and CDR2 FYNNEI. The CDR3 runs 13 residues. The CDR3 bases that were read are TGTGCCAGCAGACAGGGGGCAGGGGAGACG. Translation: CASRQGAGET. The entire CDR3 sequence reads CASRQGAGETQYF.

The table lists this clone with many counts. The read terminates 3 residues before the CDR3 end, so the remaining end is supplied by the germline J gene. The chain joins TRBV30 to TRBJ2-7; D gene unclear. CDR1 is GTSNPN and CDR2 is SVGIG in the germline V gene (reference sequence). V was clipped by 2 bases and J by 1 base, with 6 bases between them. CDR3 length equals 12 residues. Incomplete CDR3 DNA: TGTGCCTGGAGTCCAGATTCCTACGAG. It yields the protein CAWSPDSYE. The full-length CDR3 reads as CAWSPDSYEQYF.

This clone was observed at least ten times. The read ends 3 residues shy of where the CDR3 ends; the end is completed using the germline J gene. The chain carries TRBV6-2 or TRBV6-3 and TRBJ2-1; 9 bases match TRBD2. From germline, CDR1 is MNHEY and CDR2 SVGEGT. With V trimmed by 7 bases and J by 1 base, 8 bases remained unmatched. This CDR3 region has 16 residues. The CDR3 spells CASKRAGGGSYNEQFF. The sequenced CDR3 bases are TGTGCCAGCAAACGGGCGGGGGGGGGTTCCTACAATGAG.

This clone was counted only a few times. The CDR3 goes on 3 residues after the read ends, and that part is filled in from the germline J gene. The chain employs TRBV5-1 and TRBJ2-1, with 7 positions matching TRBD1. This CDR3 has 15 residues. Germline V gene data show CDR1 as SGHRS and CDR2 as YFSETQ. V gave up 4 bases and J gave up 8 bases; unmatched junction bases: 12. CDR3 sequence reads: CASSPLEQGSDEQFF. CDR3 bases read: TGCGCCAGCAGCCCCCTAGAACAGGGGAGCGATGAG.

This clone was observed many times. The CDR3 end is not reached by the read, which stops 3 residues before it; the germline J gene fills it in. This chain joins TRBV5-4 and TRBJ2-7, with D maybe TRBD1 (6 bases). V lost 2 bases and J 0 bases, leaving 9 bases between the germline ends. Germline CDR1 reads SGHNT; CDR2 reads YYREEE (reference sequence). The CDR3 consists of 14 residues. The DNA read from the CDR3 is TGTGCCAGCAGCTTCCGGGACAACTCCTACGAG. Amino acid sequence: CASSFRDNSYE. The whole CDR3 sequence reads CASSFRDNSYEQYF.

This clone has a count of ten or more. The missing CDR3 end, 3 residues past where the read stops, is filled in from the germline J gene. This sequence joins TRBV20-1 and TRBJ1-1, with a weak D call TRBD1 (5 bases). Per germline, CDR1 DFQATT and CDR2 SNEGSKA (reference sequence). The length of the CDR3 is 12 residues. The germline V and J ends were trimmed by 8 bases and 4 bases, with 14 bases remaining between them. Partial CDR3 DNA: TGCAGTACGGACAATTCGGCCACTGAA. It yields the protein CSTDNSATE. The full CDR3 reads CSTDNSATEAFF.

There are many counts of this clone. The read ends 3 residues before the CDR3 terminus; that terminus is restored from the germline J gene. The chain has TRBV7-2 and TRBJ1-2, with D maybe TRBD1 (6 bases). The CDR3 consists of 14 residues. Trimming removed 5 bases at V and 0 bases at J, with 10 bases between. CDR1 SGHTA and CDR2 FQGNSA come from the germline V gene. The CDR3 loop reads CASSPGQTNYGYTF. Incomplete CDR3 DNA: TGTGCCAGCAGCCCAGGACAGACTAACTATGGC.